This TCR beta chain was recovered during a study of cytomegalovirus exposure and HLA in healthy donors. Notes on the study in general: A later analysis linked a missense variant in DCLRE1C to the trimming of TCR beta V and J genes.

This clone was observed a single time. Antigen specificity is unknown. The CDR3 length is 15 residues. CDR1 is MNHEY, CDR2 SMNVEV, per germline (reference sequence). The V end was cut by 0 bases, the J end by 2 bases, with 10 bases between. PCR employed 60 Vbeta and 13 Jbeta primers. The method was immunoSEQ multiplex PCR; TCRdb's version includes in-frame clones alone and lacks a portion of them. The sample has 200,000 or so clones; around 83% are singletons. The genes are TRBV27 and TRBJ2-5; possibly TRBD2 for D (5 bases). Sequencing input: PBMCs. The TCR originated in a woman aged 18-35 years in good health and CMV-seronegative. The CDR3 nucleotides read TGTGCCAGCAGTTTATCGGGCCGGGGACAAGAGACCCAGTACTTC. Amino acid sequence: CASSLSGRGQETQYF.